These 22 T cell receptor beta chains came from one sample sequenced in a study of PD-L1 blockade in urothelial cancer (dated by TCRdb to between 2016 and 2019). The sample's time point label is to be understood as: peripheral blood 6 weeks after treatment start. The library was prepared using the immunoSEQ multiplex PCR assay. This is the immuneACCESS table as TCRdb keeps it, with only in-frame sequences that have V and J called. A part of the clones is gone; compared with another copy, unresolved V genes explain less than half, and the rest is unexplained. The sample has about 120,000 clones on record, approximately 90% of them singletons. In total, the top ten clones hold more than 1.5% of the sample. Source: PBMCs, taken around atezolizumab (anti-PD-L1) treatment. These TCRs come from a man aged 55 to 70 with urothelial cancer.

The chain is built from TRBV10-3 and TRBJ2-7, with D possibly TRBD1 on 5 matching bases. Germline CDR1 and CDR2: ENHRY and SYGVKD. The CDR3 runs 15 residues. The V end was cut by 5 bases, the J end by 0 bases, with 14 bases between. CDR3 DNA sequence: TGTGCCATCAGTTCTAACGGACAAAACTCCTACGAGCAGTACTTC. This codes for CAISSNGQNSYEQYF.

This clone was detected once. The rearrangement uses TRBV19 and TRBJ2-2; 7 positions match TRBD1. Germline V gene data show CDR1 as LNHDA and CDR2 as SQIVND (reference sequence). After removal of 6 bases from V and 1 base from J, the junction contained 8 bases not matched to a gene. The CDR3 is 16 amino acids. CDR3 nucleotide sequence: TGTGCCAGTAGCAGTCCGGGACAGCTGAACACCGGGGAGCTGTTTTTT. Its protein is CASSSPGQLNTGELFF.

The chain links TRBV28 to TRBJ1-2; tentatively, D is TRBD1 (5 bases). Germline values: CDR1 MDHEN, CDR2 SYDVKM. Trimming pared 7 bases from V and 4 bases from J, leaving 19 bases between. The CDR3 spans 15 residues. The CDR3 sequence is CASTSPGGLGYGYTF. In DNA form, the CDR3 reads TGTGCCAGCACTTCCCCGGGGGGACTGGGCTATGGCTACACCTTC.

The chain combines TRBV2 with TRBJ1-5; weak D call: TRBD1 (5 bases). In germline, CDR1 is SNHLY, CDR2 FYNNEI. The CDR3 runs 15 residues. The V end lost 0 bases, the J end lost 1 base, and 7 bases lay between the germline ends. The CDR3 nucleotides read TGTGCCAGCAGTGAAGCGCCAGGGAGCAATCAGCCCCAGCATTTT. It codes for CASSEAPGSNQPQHF.

The table lists this clone with a count of one. This chain uses TRBV28 with TRBJ2-1; 7 bases fit TRBD1. This CDR3 comprises 13 residues. With 11 bases clipped from V and 3 bases from J, the junction kept 7 bases outside the gene matches. Germline V gene sequence: CDR1 MDHEN, CDR2 SYDVKM. CDR3 DNA: TGTGCCTCCCGGGGACAGAGCTACAATGAGCAGTTCTTC. This translates into CASRGQSYNEQFF. Drawing the rest from reference TRBV28 and TRBJ2-1, the complete variable domain is DVKVTQSSRYLVKRTGEKVFLECVQDMDHENMFWYRQDPGLGLRLIYFSYDVKMKEKGDIPEGYSVSREKKERFSLILESASTNQTSMYLCASRGQSYNEQFFGPGTRLTVL.

The chain recombines TRBV2 with TRBJ2-2; D is uncertain. The germline V gene has CDR1 SNHLY and CDR2 FYNNEI. The CDR3 totals 14 residues. V lost 4 bases to trimming and J lost 4 bases, with 10 bases between them. The CDR3 DNA reads TGTGCCAGCAGTGGCGGAACGGGCACCGGGGAGCTGTTTTTT. This sequence encodes CASSGGTGTGELFF. Full variable domain (outside the CDR3, taken from reference TRBV2 and TRBJ2-2): EPEVTQTPSHQVTQMGQEVILRCVPISNHLYFYWYRQILGQKVEFLVSFYNNEISEKSEIFDDQFSVERPDGSNFTLKIRSTKLEDSAMYFCASSGGTGTGELFFGEGSRLTVL.

CDR3 sequence reads: CASSSAAEAAGNTIYF. CDR3 in DNA: TGCGCCAGCAGCTCAGCGGCGGAGGCTGCTGGAAACACCATATATTTT. The rearrangement uses TRBV5-1 and TRBJ1-3, with D unclear. This CDR3 has 16 residues. V was clipped by 3 bases and J by 2 bases, with 15 bases between them. Per the germline V gene, CDR1 is SGHRS and CDR2 is YFSETQ.

The chain has TRBV9 and TRBJ2-1, with no clear D. CDR3 length equals 16 residues. V lost 0 bases and J 6 bases, leaving 16 bases between the germline ends. The germline CDR1 and CDR2 sequences are SGDLS and YYNGEE. The CDR3 protein is CASSVAPLETVNEQFF. Here the CDR3 DNA reads TGTGCCAGCAGCGTAGCTCCCCTAGAGACCGTCAATGAGCAGTTCTTC.

The chain employs TRBV18 and TRBJ1-4, with no clear D. Germline V lookup: CDR1 KGHSH, CDR2 LQKENI. Trimming removed 7 bases at V and 0 bases at J, with 12 bases between. The length of the CDR3 is 15 residues. The CDR3 sequence is CASLMDFATNEKLFF. CDR3 nucleotide sequence: TGTGCCAGCTTGATGGACTTCGCAACTAATGAAAAACTGTTTTTT.

The chain is built from TRBV27 and TRBJ2-7, with 8 bases lining up with TRBD1. The CDR3 contains 14 residues. Germline CDR1 MNHEY, CDR2 SMNVEV (reference sequence). J lost 2 bases, V lost 5 bases, and 5 bases had no gene match. In DNA form, the CDR3 reads TGTGCCAGCAGTGCACCAGGGGGCCCCTACGAGCAGTACTTC. It codes for CASSAPGGPYEQYF.

This clone turned up a few times. The chain is built from TRBV30 and TRBJ2-3; weak D call: TRBD2 (5 bases). Trimming stripped 8 bases from V and 5 bases from J, with 14 bases between. The CDR3 loop spans 12 amino acids. Germline CDR1 GTSNPN, CDR2 SVGIG (reference sequence). The DNA for the CDR3 is TGTGCCAGGGCATCCGAGGGAGATACGCAGTATTTT. This codes for CARASEGDTQYF.

J is TRBJ2-3 and V is TRBV5-1, with 7 bases that match TRBD1. The CDR3 consists of 14 residues. The germline V gene encodes CDR1 SGHRS and CDR2 YFSETQ. Trimming took 4 bases from V and 7 from J; bases not matched to a gene: 9. The CDR3 spells CASSIGQAENTQYF. CDR3 sequence (DNA): TGCGCCAGCAGCATAGGACAGGCAGAGAATACGCAGTATTTT.

This clone has more than one count but fewer than ten. The V gene is TRBV7-8, the J gene TRBJ1-2, with D possibly being TRBD1 (5 bases). Looked up from germline, CDR1 is SGHVS and CDR2 is FQNEAQ. V was clipped by 7 bases and J by 4 bases, with 13 bases between them. The CDR3 is made up of 13 amino acids. The CDR3 sequence is CASTRGQGYGYTF. The CDR3 DNA sequence: TGTGCCAGCACAAGGGGTCAAGGCTATGGCTACACCTTC.

As to this clone: The junction departs from the called germline gene at one end, perhaps through a read error. The rearrangement joins TRBV19 to TRBJ2-7; D is unclear. The CDR3 covers 11 residues. The germline V gene encodes CDR1 LNHDA and CDR2 SQIVND (reference sequence). In nucleotides, the CDR3 is TGTGCCAGTGGCCCCCCCCCGAACCCTCGCTTC. As protein: CASGPPPNPRF.

CDR3 amino acids: CASNTPGHPLGQYF. DNA of the CDR3: TGTGCCAGCAATACCCCGGGACACCCTTTGGGGCAGTATTTT. This chain connects TRBV28 to TRBJ2-3, with D tentatively TRBD1 (6 bases). V was shortened by 7 bases and J by 11 bases, with 22 bases between the two germline ends. The CDR3 runs to 14 residues. In germline, CDR1 is MDHEN, CDR2 SYDVKM.

The chain has TRBV2 and TRBJ2-7, with 9 bases matching TRBD1. The CDR3 extends over 13 amino acids. V shed 5 bases and J 6 bases; nucleotides not matched to a gene: 5. From germline, CDR1 is SNHLY and CDR2 FYNNEI. The DNA of the CDR3 is TGTGCCAGCAGTCGGGACAGGGCGGGCGAGCAGTACTTC. Protein product: CASSRDRAGEQYF.

This rearrangement joins TRBV28 to TRBJ1-5; 11 bases align to TRBD1. The CDR3 length is 15 residues. V lost 6 bases to trimming and J lost 4 bases; unmatched junction nucleotides: 5. From germline, CDR1 is MDHEN and CDR2 SYDVKM. The CDR3 region is CASRSGTGGNQPQHF. As DNA, the CDR3 is TGTGCCAGCAGGTCCGGGACAGGGGGGAATCAGCCCCAGCATTTT.

This clone was seen ten or more times. The genes are TRBV7-9 and TRBJ2-1; tentative D call: TRBD2 (6 bases). CDR3 size: 14 residues. Germline V lookup: CDR1 SEHNR, CDR2 FQNEAQ (reference sequence). V shed 5 bases and J shed 7 bases, with 15 bases lying between them. CDR3 residues: CASSGGLSPNEQFF. The CDR3 nucleotides are TGTGCCAGCAGCGGGGGACTTAGCCCGAATGAGCAGTTCTTC. The full variable domain, its missing parts supplied by reference TRBV7-9 and TRBJ2-1, is DTGVSQNPRHKITKRGQNVTFRCDPISEHNRLYWYRQTLGQGPEFLTYFQNEAQLEKSRLLSDRFSAERPKGSFSTLEIQRTEQGDSAMYLCASSGGLSPNEQFFGPGTRLTVL.

The gene calls are TRBV5-1 and TRBJ1-2; D possibly corresponds to TRBD1 (6 bases). The CDR3 is 15 amino acids. Trimming pared 3 bases from V and 0 bases from J, leaving 12 bases between. The germline gives CDR1 SGHRS, CDR2 YFSETQ. CDR3 sequence: CASSWGRGSNYGYTF. CDR3 nucleotides: TGCGCCAGCAGCTGGGGCAGGGGCTCTAACTATGGCTACACCTTC.

This rearrangement joins TRBV7-2 to TRBJ2-7; no firm D call. The CDR3 contains 12 residues. V lost 2 bases and J 3 bases, leaving 5 bases between the germline ends. Germline V CDR1 and CDR2: SGHTA, FQGNSA. The CDR3 loop is CASSLTDYEQYF. The CDR3 DNA sequence: TGTGCCAGCAGCTTAACAGACTACGAGCAGTACTTC. Full variable domain (missing parts from reference TRBV7-2 and TRBJ2-7): GAGVSQSPSNKVTEKGKDVELRCDPISGHTALYWYRQSLGQGLEFLIYFQGNSAPDKSGLPSDRFSAERTGGSVSTLTIQRTQQEDSAVYLCASSLTDYEQYFGPGTRLTVT.

The chain joins TRBV30 to TRBJ2-2; D gene ambiguous. The CDR3 length is 14 residues. Germline V CDR1 and CDR2: GTSNPN, SVGIG (reference sequence). The V end lost 0 bases, the J end lost 2 bases, and 7 bases lay between the germline ends. CDR3 residues: CAWSVRRNTGELFF. CDR3 DNA: TGTGCCTGGAGTGTCCGGAGAAACACCGGGGAGCTGTTTTTT.

The chain combines TRBV2 with TRBJ2-1; 7 nucleotides line up with TRBD2. The CDR3 has 16 residues. Per the germline V gene, CDR1 is SNHLY and CDR2 is FYNNEI. Trimming at V came to 6 bases and at J to 0 bases, leaving 8 bases not matched to a gene. The CDR3 protein is CASSGPGLSSYNEQFF. The CDR3 DNA reads TGTGCCAGCAGCGGACCGGGACTAAGCTCCTACAATGAGCAGTTCTTC. Full variable domain (remainder filled in from reference TRBV2 and TRBJ2-1): EPEVTQTPSHQVTQMGQEVILRCVPISNHLYFYWYRQILGQKVEFLVSFYNNEISEKSEIFDDQFSVERPDGSNFTLKIRSTKLEDSAMYFCASSGPGLSSYNEQFFGPGTRLTVL.